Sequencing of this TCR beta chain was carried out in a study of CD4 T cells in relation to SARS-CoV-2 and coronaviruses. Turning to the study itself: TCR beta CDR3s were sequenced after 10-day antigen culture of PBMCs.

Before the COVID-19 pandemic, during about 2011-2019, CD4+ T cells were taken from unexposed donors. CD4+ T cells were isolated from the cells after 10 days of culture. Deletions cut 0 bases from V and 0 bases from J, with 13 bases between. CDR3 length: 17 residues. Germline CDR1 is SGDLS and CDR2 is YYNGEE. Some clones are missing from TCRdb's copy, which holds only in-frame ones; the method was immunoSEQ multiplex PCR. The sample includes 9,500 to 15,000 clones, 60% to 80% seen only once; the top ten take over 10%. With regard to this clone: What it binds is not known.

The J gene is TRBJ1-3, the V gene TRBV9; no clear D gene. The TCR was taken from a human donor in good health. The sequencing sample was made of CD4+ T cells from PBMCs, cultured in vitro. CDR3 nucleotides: TGTGCCAGCAGCGTAGAGGTTGTCAGGTCCTCTGGAAACACCATATATTTT. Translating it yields CASSVEVVRSSGNTIYF.